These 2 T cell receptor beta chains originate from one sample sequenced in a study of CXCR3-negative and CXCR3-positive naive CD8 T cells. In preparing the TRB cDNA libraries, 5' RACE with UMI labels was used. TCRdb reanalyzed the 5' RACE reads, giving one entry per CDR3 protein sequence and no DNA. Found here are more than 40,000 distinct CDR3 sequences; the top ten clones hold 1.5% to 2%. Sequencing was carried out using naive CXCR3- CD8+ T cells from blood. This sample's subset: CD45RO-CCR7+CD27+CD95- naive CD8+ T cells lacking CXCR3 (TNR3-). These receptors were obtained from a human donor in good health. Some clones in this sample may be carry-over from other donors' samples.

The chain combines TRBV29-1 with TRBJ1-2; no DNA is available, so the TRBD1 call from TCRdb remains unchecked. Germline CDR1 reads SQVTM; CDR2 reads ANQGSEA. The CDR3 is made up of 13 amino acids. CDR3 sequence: CSVPGGAGVGYTF.

The CDR3: CSVEDIGSSYEQYF. This rearrangement joins TRBV29-1 to TRBJ2-7. Germline values: CDR1 SQVTM, CDR2 ANQGSEA. The CDR3 is 14 residues long.